This T cell receptor beta chain was captured by sequencing in a study of human T cells and chemical hapten exposure. Time point: patch test 2, 6 weeks after DPC sensitization. Described treatment: therapeutic diphenylcyclopropenone sensitization with weekly scalp DPC. Unfractionated whole blood yielded total RNA. This clonotype was seen ten or more times. Its antigen is undetermined. Overall study results and limits: Sensitizing to DPC left TCRs with a frequency above 1 in 1000 unaltered.

TCRdb reprocessed the RACE reads via MiXCR and lists one record per CDR3 protein. The sample gives 110,000 to 150,000 distinct CDR3 sequences, roughly 12% of which show up once; 1.2% to 1.5% is in the top ten. The sample consisted of whole blood, taken in connection with sensitization to the hapten diphenylcyclopropenone (DPC). This TCR came from a woman in her forties or fifties with alopecia areata. Some clones in this sample may be carry-over from other donors' samples.

The CDR3 here is CASSQGLSNQPQHF. In DNA form, the CDR3 reads TGTGCCAGCAGTCAGGGGCTTAGCAATCAGCCCCAGCATTTT. The chain employs TRBV12-3 or TRBV12-4 and TRBJ1-5; D is possibly TRBD1 (6 bases). This CDR3 is 14 amino acids long. V was cut by 5 bases and J by 0 bases, with 8 bases left in between.